What follows are 21 T cell receptor beta chains derived from one specimen sequenced in a study of beta chain features in type 1 diabetes. As every portion of the isolated RNA was reverse transcribed, the sequencing read expressed TCRB transcripts. Method: immunoSEQ multiplex PCR; TCRdb's copy keeps in-frame clones and lacks some. The table lists 140,000 or so clones, approximately 9.2% of them singletons. The sequenced sample consisted of central memory CD4+ T cells from blood. Every receptor here comes from a man aged 18 to 29 in good health.

The rearrangement joins TRBV4-3 to TRBJ1-2; 7 positions match TRBD1. CDR1 is LGHNA and CDR2 is YSLEER in the germline V gene. V gave up 0 bases and J gave up 0 bases; unmatched junction bases: 4. The CDR3 contains 16 residues. CDR3 sequence (DNA): TGCGCCAGCAGCCAAGATGGGGACAGCCCTAACTATGGCTACACCTTC. Its protein product is CASSQDGDSPNYGYTF.

This clone showed up many times. The genes are TRBV19 and TRBJ1-1, with D unclear. Trimming cost V 6 bases and J 7 bases, with 15 bases left between them. From germline, CDR1 is LNHDA and CDR2 SQIVND (reference sequence). The CDR3 has 13 residues. DNA for the CDR3: TGTGCCAGTAGAATGTCGGGAGGTGGTGAAGCTTTCTTT. This translates into CASRMSGGGEAFF.

This clone turned up a few times. The chain couples TRBV6-5 to TRBJ2-2, with D possibly matching TRBD1 (6 bases). CDR3 length equals 15 residues. CDR1 is MNHEY and CDR2 is SVGAGI in the germline V gene. Trimming took 6 bases from V and 2 from J, leaving 13 bases between them. The CDR3 DNA sequence: TGTGCCAGCAGATCAAGACAGGCCAACACCGGGGAGCTGTTTTTT. Translating gives CASRSRQANTGELFF.

This clone has a handful of counts. J is TRBJ1-6 and V is TRBV11-2; D perhaps matches TRBD1 (5 bases). The germline gives CDR1 SGHAT, CDR2 FQNNGV. This CDR3 contains 13 residues. The V gene lost 5 bases and the J gene lost 7 bases, with 9 bases spanning the gap. The CDR3 spells CASSPSGNSPLHF. CDR3 sequence (DNA): TGTGCCAGCAGCCCTTCAGGGAATTCACCCCTCCACTTT.

The chain has TRBV2 and TRBJ1-2; 10 bases are a match to TRBD1. Germline CDR1 reads SNHLY; CDR2 reads FYNNEI. CDR3 length equals 16 residues. J was trimmed by 4 bases and V by 7 bases; bases with no gene match: 12. CDR3 in DNA: TGTGCCAGCACCAAGGCGGGGACAGGGGTTGGCTATGGCTACACCTTC. Residues: CASTKAGTGVGYGYTF.

The chain recombines TRBV5-6 with TRBJ1-4; D remains unclear. Germline values: CDR1 SGHDT, CDR2 YYEEEE. V was shortened by 0 bases and J by 8 bases, with 11 bases between the two germline ends. The CDR3 extends over 14 amino acids. CDR3 DNA sequence: TGTGCCAGCAGCTTGGCCCGTAGCCTGGAAAAACTGTTTTTT. This translates into CASSLARSLEKLFF.

This clone appeared a few times. This chain links TRBV9 with TRBJ1-6, with TRBD1 matching 8 bases. Germline CDR1 SGDLS, CDR2 YYNGEE. Trimming removed 1 base from V and 7 bases from J; junction bases left unmatched: 1. This CDR3 has 14 amino acids. CDR3 DNA: TGTGCCAGCAGCGTACAGGGGGCGAATTCACCCCTCCACTTT. Its translation is CASSVQGANSPLHF. The variable domain in full, completed from reference TRBV9 and TRBJ1-6, reads DSGVTQTPKHLITATGQRVTLRCSPRSGDLSVYWYQQSLDQGLQFLIQYYNGEERAKGNILERFSAQQFPDLHSELNLSSLELGDSALYFCASSVQGANSPLHFGNGTRLTVT.

V is TRBV7-6 and J is TRBJ2-3; D may be TRBD1 (5 bases). This CDR3 has 15 amino acids. V was shortened by 1 base and J by 5 bases, with 13 bases between the two germline ends. Per the germline V gene, CDR1 is SGHVS and CDR2 is FNYEAQ. Written as DNA, the CDR3 is TGTGCCAGCAGCTTAGTGGCACAGGCCCTAGATACGCAGTATTTT. Its translation: CASSLVAQALDTQYF.

There are a few counts of this clone. The V and J genes are TRBV4-2 and TRBJ2-5; 8 nucleotides agree with TRBD1. J was trimmed by 5 bases and V by 2 bases; bases with no gene match: 7. The CDR3 has 15 residues. Looked up from germline, CDR1 is LGHNA and CDR2 is YNFKEQ. The DNA of the CDR3 is TGTGCCAGCAGCCAACCGGACAGGGATGAGGAGACCCAGTACTTC. Translation: CASSQPDRDEETQYF.

There are many counts of this clone. This chain links TRBV30 with TRBJ2-3, with a possible D match to TRBD1 (5 bases). Germline V gives CDR1 GTSNPN, CDR2 SVGIG (reference sequence). V was pared by 0 bases and J by 8 bases, with 15 bases between. This CDR3 has 14 amino acids. The CDR3 nucleotides are TGTGCCTGGAGTGTCAGGGATGGGCTGGGTACGCAGTATTTT. It codes for CAWSVRDGLGTQYF.

The table lists this clone with many counts. The V gene is TRBV5-1, the J gene TRBJ2-2; D is possibly TRBD1 (5 bases). Trimming left V 4 bases short and J 3 bases short, with 13 bases between. The CDR3 totals 15 residues. Germline V gene lookup returns CDR1 SGHRS and CDR2 YFSETQ. DNA of the CDR3: TGCGCCAGCAGCCCGGATGGACAAGACACCGGGGAGCTGTTTTTT. Protein: CASSPDGQDTGELFF.

This clone was detected a few times. The rearrangement links TRBV7-9 to TRBJ2-5, with 7 positions matching TRBD1. Trimming at V came to 3 bases and at J to 4 bases, leaving 2 bases not matched to a gene. Germline V gene data show CDR1 as SEHNR and CDR2 as FQNEAQ (reference sequence). The CDR3 totals 13 residues. As DNA, the CDR3 is TGTGCCAGCAGCTTTGCAGGGGGAGAGACCCAGTACTTC. As protein: CASSFAGGETQYF.

The CDR3 DNA sequence: TGTGCCAGTAGGGAGGGAAGCACAGATACGCAGTATTTT. This codes for CASREGSTDTQYF. V gene TRBV19 combines with J gene TRBJ2-3; a possible D gene is TRBD2 (6 bases). Trimming took off 6 bases at V and 0 bases at J, with 7 bases between the two ends. Germline V gene lookup returns CDR1 LNHDA and CDR2 SQIVND (reference sequence). The CDR3 spans 13 residues.

This sequence joins TRBV7-2 and TRBJ2-3, with TRBD2 matching 10 bases. The CDR3 covers 17 residues. The germline gives CDR1 SGHTA, CDR2 FQGNSA. After removal of 5 bases from V and 6 bases from J, the junction contained 14 bases not matched to a gene. The CDR3 DNA reads TGTGCCAGCAGCCTCGGTCTGAGCGGGGGGGCCGGTGATACGCAGTATTTT. Protein product: CASSLGLSGGAGDTQYF.

CDR3 in DNA: TGTGCCATCAGTGAGTCGGGCAGAAATAGCAATCAGCCCCAGCATTTT. It encodes CAISESGRNSNQPQHF. The V and J genes are TRBV10-3 and TRBJ1-5; D not resolved. Trimming cost V 0 bases and J 0 bases, with 9 bases left between them. The CDR3 has 16 amino acids. Germline V gene sequence: CDR1 ENHRY, CDR2 SYGVKD.

The sample holds a few counts of this clone. The CDR3 sequence: CASSYRTSSADTQYF. The CDR3 DNA is TGTGCCAGCAGCTACCGGACTAGCAGCGCAGATACGCAGTATTTT. This sequence joins TRBV7-2 and TRBJ2-3; 8 nucleotides line up with TRBD2. Trimming took 4 bases from V and 4 from J; bases not matched to a gene: 7. CDR1 is SGHTA and CDR2 is FQGNSA in the germline V gene. The CDR3 totals 15 residues.

This clone showed up just a few times. V is TRBV4-1 and J is TRBJ2-1; a weak D match, TRBD2 (5 bases). Between the trimmed V and J ends, which lost 8 bases and 2 bases, there was a span of 13 bases. This CDR3 is 14 amino acids long. The germline V gene has CDR1 MGHRA and CDR2 YSYEKL. The CDR3: CASGGSYTYNEQFF. CDR3 bases: TGCGCCAGCGGAGGCAGCTACACCTACAATGAGCAGTTCTTC.

This clone came up a few times. This chain connects TRBV7-8 to TRBJ2-7; 8 bases map to TRBD1. J lost 2 bases, V lost 5 bases, and 14 bases had no gene match. CDR3 length equals 17 residues. Germline CDR1 and CDR2: SGHVS and FQNEAQ. The CDR3 DNA reads TGTGCCAGCAGCCGGAGAAACAGGGGGGTACATACCTACGAGCAGTACTTC. It specifies CASSRRNRGVHTYEQYF.

This clone was seen only a few times. J is TRBJ2-7 and V is TRBV4-3, with 9 bases that match TRBD1. The germline V gene has CDR1 LGHNA and CDR2 YSLEER. The junction had 10 bases not matched to a gene; V was cut back by 3 bases and J by 10 bases. This CDR3 is built from 14 residues. CDR3 nucleotides: TGCGCCAGCAGCCACGCCGCGGACAGGGGCCACCAGTACTTC. Amino acid sequence: CASSHAADRGHQYF.

The chain couples TRBV18 to TRBJ2-5; D not resolved. CDR1 and CDR2 (germline): KGHSH, LQKENI. V gave up 0 bases and J gave up 4 bases, with 6 bases separating them. The CDR3 is made up of 13 amino acids. CDR3: CASSPPYGETQYF. In nucleotides, the CDR3 is TGTGCCAGCTCACCACCGTACGGAGAGACCCAGTACTTC.

The table lists this clone with a count of one. The rearrangement uses TRBV11-2 and TRBJ2-6; maybe TRBD1 (6 bases). Trimming left V 0 bases short and J 0 bases short, with 12 bases between. This CDR3 is built from 18 residues. Germline CDR1 and CDR2: SGHAT and FQNNGV. CDR3 bases: TGTGCCAGCAGCTTAGAGGACAGTCGAAGCTCTGGGGCCAACGTCCTGACTTTC. Translated, it gives CASSLEDSRSSGANVLTF. The complete variable domain, with remaining parts taken from reference TRBV11-2 and TRBJ2-6, reads EAGVAQSPRYKIIEKRQSVAFWCNPISGHATLYWYQQILGQGPKLLIQFQNNGVVDDSQLPKDRFSAERLKGVDSTLKIQPAKLEDSAVYLCASSLEDSRSSGANVLTFGAGSRLTVL.